Listed below are T cell receptor beta chains from one sample, sequenced in a study of shared clonotypes between healthy human individuals. Libraries were prepared by immunoSEQ multiplex PCR; TCRdb keeps only in-frame clonotypes and omits some of them. In the table there are about 380,000 clones, 96% of which are singletons. Sequencing used memory CD8+ T cells sorted from blood. Receptors originate from a man aged 25 to 40 in good health. Each CDR3 is given with its conserved first and last residue. A D gene is named only where the DNA matches it firmly. For some rows the clone size is stated as once, few or many, or as a class when expanded; others skip it.

clone size	D gene	J gene	V gene	CDR3 protein	CDR3 DNA
-	TRBD2	TRBJ2-7	TRBV28	CANSRAWREGGPYEQYF	TGTGCCAACTCCAGGGCTTGGCGGGAGGGGGGCCCCTACGAGCAGTACTTC
-	TRBD1	TRBJ1-2	TRBV20-1	CSARTGNGYTF	TGCAGTGCTAGGACAGGGAATGGCTACACCTTC
once	TRBD1	TRBJ2-7	TRBV28	CASSRKDRGPYEQYF	TGTGCCAGCAGCCGTAAGGACAGGGGGCCTTACGAGCAGTACTTC
-	-	TRBJ2-5	TRBV7-9	CASSLVAGRETQYF	TGTGCCAGCAGCTTAGTGGCAGGGCGAGAGACCCAGTACTTC
-	TRBD2	TRBJ2-1	TRBV19	CASSHSGSSYNEQFF	TGTGCCAGTAGCCATAGCGGGAGCTCCTACAATGAGCAGTTCTTC
-	TRBD1	TRBJ2-1	TRBV7-7	CASSIEPARDSEQFF	TGTGCTAGCAGTATCGAACCCGCTCGGGACAGTGAGCAGTTCTTC
-	-	TRBJ2-5	TRBV5-1	CASSLAREKTQYF	TGCGCCAGCAGCTTGGCCAGGGAAAAGACCCAGTACTTC
-	-	TRBJ1-5	TRBV19	CASSRRGDGNQPQHF	TGTGCCAGTAGTCGAAGGGGGGATGGCAATCAGCCCCAGCATTTT
-	-	TRBJ2-6	TRBV10-3	CAISDPRLTDLRLLANVLTF	TGTGCCATCAGTGATCCTCGGTTGACGGATCTAAGGCTCTTGGCCAACGTCCTGACTTTC
-	-	TRBJ1-1	TRBV7-2	CASSLWVNTEAFF	TGTGCCAGCAGCTTATGGGTGAACACTGAAGCTTTCTTT
-	-	TRBJ2-1	TRBV7-9	CASSLKGNLQFF	TGTGCCAGCAGCTTAAAGGGGAATCTGCAGTTCTTC
once	TRBD1	TRBJ2-2	TRBV5-1	CASSLARTGYTGELFF	TGCGCCAGCAGCTTGGCTAGGACAGGATACACCGGGGAGCTGTTTTTT
-	-	TRBJ2-5	TRBV28	CASSSPERRETQYF	TGTGCCAGCAGTTCCCCGGAGCGGCGGGAGACCCAGTACTTC
-	TRBD2	TRBJ2-5	TRBV5-1	CASRGLAGVGETQYF	TGCGCCAGCAGAGGTCTAGCGGGAGTAGGAGAGACCCAGTACTTC
-	TRBD2	TRBJ2-7	TRBV10-3	CASRSERNSGRSYEQYF	TGTGCCTCCAGGAGCGAGAGAAATAGCGGGAGGTCATACGAGCAGTACTTC